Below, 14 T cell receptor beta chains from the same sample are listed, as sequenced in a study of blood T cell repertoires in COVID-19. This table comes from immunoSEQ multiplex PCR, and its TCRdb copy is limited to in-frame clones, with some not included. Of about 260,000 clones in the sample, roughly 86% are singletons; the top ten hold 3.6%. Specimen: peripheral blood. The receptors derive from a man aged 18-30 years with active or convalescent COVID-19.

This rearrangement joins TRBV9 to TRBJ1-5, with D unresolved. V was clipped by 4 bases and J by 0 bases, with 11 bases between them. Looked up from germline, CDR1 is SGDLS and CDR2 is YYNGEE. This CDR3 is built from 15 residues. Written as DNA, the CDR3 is TGTGCCAGCAGCCTCGAGGGCTATAGCAATCAGCCCCAGCATTTT. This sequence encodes CASSLEGYSNQPQHF.

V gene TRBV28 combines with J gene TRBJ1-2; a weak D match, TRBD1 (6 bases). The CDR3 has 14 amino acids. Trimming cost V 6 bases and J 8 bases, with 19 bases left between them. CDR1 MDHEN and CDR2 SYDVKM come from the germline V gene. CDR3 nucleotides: TGTGCCAGCAGCGACTCTACAGGGTCCGGGGGCTACACCTTC. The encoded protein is CASSDSTGSGGYTF.

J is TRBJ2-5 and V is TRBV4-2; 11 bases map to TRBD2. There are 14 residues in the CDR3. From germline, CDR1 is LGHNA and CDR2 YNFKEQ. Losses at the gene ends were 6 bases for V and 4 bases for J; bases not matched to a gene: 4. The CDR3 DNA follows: TGTGCCAGCAGTCGCGGACTAGCGGGAGAGACCCAGTACTTC. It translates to CASSRGLAGETQYF.

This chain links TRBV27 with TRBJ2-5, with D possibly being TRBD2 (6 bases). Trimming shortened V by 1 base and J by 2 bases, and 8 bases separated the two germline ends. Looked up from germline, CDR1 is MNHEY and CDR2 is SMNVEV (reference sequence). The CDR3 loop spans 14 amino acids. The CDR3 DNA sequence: TGTGCCAGCAGTTTATTGCGGGAACAAGAGACCCAGTACTTC. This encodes CASSLLREQETQYF.

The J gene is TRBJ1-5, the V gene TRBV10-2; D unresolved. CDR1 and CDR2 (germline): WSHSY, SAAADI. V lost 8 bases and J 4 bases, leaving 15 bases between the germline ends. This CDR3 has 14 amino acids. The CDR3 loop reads CASSRRVGNQPQHF. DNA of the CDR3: TGCGCCAGCTCGCGGCGGGTCGGGAATCAGCCCCAGCATTTT.

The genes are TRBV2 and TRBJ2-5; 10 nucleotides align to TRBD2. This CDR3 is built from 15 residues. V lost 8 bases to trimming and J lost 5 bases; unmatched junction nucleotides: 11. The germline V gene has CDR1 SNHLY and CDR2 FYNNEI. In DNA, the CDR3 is TGTGCCAGCGCTAGTAACCCGGGACTAGCGGAGACCCAGTACTTC. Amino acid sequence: CASASNPGLAETQYF.

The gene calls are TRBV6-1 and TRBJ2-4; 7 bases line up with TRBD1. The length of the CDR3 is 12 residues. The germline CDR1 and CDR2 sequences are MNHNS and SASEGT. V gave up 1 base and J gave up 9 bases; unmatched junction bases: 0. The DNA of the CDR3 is TGTGCCAGCAGTGAAGAGGGGGCCATTCAGTACTTC. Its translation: CASSEEGAIQYF.

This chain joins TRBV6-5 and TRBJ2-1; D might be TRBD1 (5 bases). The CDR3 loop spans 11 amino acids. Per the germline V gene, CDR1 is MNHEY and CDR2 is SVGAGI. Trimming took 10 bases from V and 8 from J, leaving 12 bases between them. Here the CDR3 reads CATLWGDEQFF. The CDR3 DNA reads TGTGCCACCCTTTGGGGCGATGAGCAGTTCTTC.

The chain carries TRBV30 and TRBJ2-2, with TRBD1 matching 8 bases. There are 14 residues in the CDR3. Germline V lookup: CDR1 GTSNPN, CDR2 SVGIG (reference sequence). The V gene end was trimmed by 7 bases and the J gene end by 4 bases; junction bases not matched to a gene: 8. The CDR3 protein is CALEDRALTGELFF. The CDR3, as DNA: TGTGCCTTAGAGGACAGGGCCCTCACCGGGGAGCTGTTTTTT. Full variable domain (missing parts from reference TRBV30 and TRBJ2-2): SQTIHQWPATLVQPVGSPLSLECTVEGTSNPNLYWYRQAAGRGLQLLFYSVGIGQISSEVPQNLSASRPQDRQFILSSKKLLLSDSGFYLCALEDRALTGELFFGEGSRLTVL.

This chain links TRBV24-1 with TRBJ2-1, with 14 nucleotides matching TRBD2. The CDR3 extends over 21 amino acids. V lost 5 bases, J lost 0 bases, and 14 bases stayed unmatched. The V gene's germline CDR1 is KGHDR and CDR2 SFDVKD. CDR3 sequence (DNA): TGTGCCACCAGTGCCGGGTTGACTAGCGGGAGGGCCCTAAGCTCCTACAATGAGCAGTTCTTC. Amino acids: CATSAGLTSGRALSSYNEQFF.

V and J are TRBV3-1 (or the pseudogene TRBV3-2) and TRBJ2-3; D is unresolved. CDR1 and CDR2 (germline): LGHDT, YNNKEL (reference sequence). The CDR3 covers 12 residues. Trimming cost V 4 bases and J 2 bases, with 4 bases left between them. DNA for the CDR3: TGTGCCAGCAGCCGCGTCACAGATACGCAGTATTTT. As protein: CASSRVTDTQYF.

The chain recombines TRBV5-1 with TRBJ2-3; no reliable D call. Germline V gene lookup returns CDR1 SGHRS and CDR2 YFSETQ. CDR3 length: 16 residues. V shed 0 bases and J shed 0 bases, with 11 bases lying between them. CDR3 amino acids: CASSLVLVTSTDTQYF. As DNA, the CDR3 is TGCGCCAGCAGCTTGGTGTTGGTTACTAGCACAGATACGCAGTATTTT.

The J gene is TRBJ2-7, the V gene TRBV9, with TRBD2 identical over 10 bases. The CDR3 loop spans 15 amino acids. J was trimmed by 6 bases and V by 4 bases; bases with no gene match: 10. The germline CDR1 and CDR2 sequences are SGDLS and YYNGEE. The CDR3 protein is CASSRAAGGSREQYF. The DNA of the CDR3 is TGTGCCAGCAGCAGGGCAGCGGGGGGGAGCCGCGAGCAGTACTTC.

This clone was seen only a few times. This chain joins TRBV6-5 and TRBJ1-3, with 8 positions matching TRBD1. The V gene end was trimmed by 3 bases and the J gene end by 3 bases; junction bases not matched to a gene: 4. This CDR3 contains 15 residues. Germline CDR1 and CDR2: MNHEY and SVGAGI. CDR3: CASSYGGQGGNTIYF. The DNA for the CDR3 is TGTGCCAGCAGTTATGGAGGACAGGGTGGAAACACCATATATTTT.